Shown below are 2 T cell receptor beta chains from a single sample sequenced in a study of response to subunit inactivated influenza vaccine. One entry per CDR3 protein results from TCRdb running MiXCR on the RT-PCR reads. This sample has about 500,000 distinct CDR3 sequences; around 7.9% occur once, and the top ten carry around 12%. Sequenced here: PBMCs from blood, sampled roughly 24 months after vaccination. These receptor sequences come from a man between 50 and 69 years old who received an inactivated influenza vaccine.

The rearrangement uses TRBV11-2 and TRBJ2-2, with 9 bases identical to TRBD2. The germline gives CDR1 SGHAT, CDR2 FQNNGV. V dropped 8 bases and J dropped 3; count of bases not matched to a gene: 4. The CDR3 is made up of 14 amino acids. The CDR3 coding sequence is TGTGCCAGCTCAATAGCGGGAGACACCGGGGAGCTGTTTTTT. Protein: CASSIAGDTGELFF.

The table lists this clonotype with a few counts. The V and J genes are TRBV20-1 and TRBJ2-7, with D hard to call. The CDR3 length is 11 residues. Per the germline V gene, CDR1 is DFQATT and CDR2 is SNEGSKA (reference sequence). Trimming pared 4 bases from V and 5 bases from J, leaving 9 bases between. The CDR3 nucleotides read TGCAGTGCTAAGAGTTCCCACGAGCAGTACTTC. It yields the protein CSAKSSHEQYF.